A selection of T cell receptor beta chains follows, all from one sample in a study of blood T cell repertoires in COVID-19. Only in-frame clones appear in the TCRdb table, and some are missing; sequencing was by immunoSEQ multiplex PCR. The sample lists nearly 50,000 clones; under 90% were seen once. The sequencing input was peripheral blood. Receptor source: an elderly woman with COVID-19, enrolled during active disease. CDR3s include the opening cysteine and the closing phenylalanine or tryptophan. D genes are given only for firm matches. Not every row has a clone size; where given, it reads once, few, many or a size class.

CDR3aa | CDR3nt | d_gene | j_gene | abundance | v_gene
CASSLSRVSEGYTF | TGTGCCAGCAGTCTTTCCAGGGTATCGGAAGGCTACACCTTC | NA | TRBJ1-2 | NA | TRBV27
CASSLDSTSGNTIYF | TGCGCCAGCAGCTTGGACAGTACCTCTGGAAACACCATATATTTT | NA | TRBJ1-3 | NA | TRBV5-1
CAISESAGNQPQHF | TGTGCCATCAGTGAGTCGGCAGGGAATCAGCCCCAGCATTTT | NA | TRBJ1-5 | NA | TRBV10-3
CASSPRVNTEAFF | TGTGCCAGCAGTCCCCGGGTGAACACTGAAGCTTTCTTT | NA | TRBJ1-1 | NA | TRBV6-5
CASSLAHGNEQFF | TGCGCCAGCAGCTTGGCCCACGGGAATGAGCAGTTCTTC | NA | TRBJ2-1 | NA | TRBV5-1
CASSRPGRIGYTF | TGTGCCAGCTCACGCCCAGGGCGGATTGGCTACACCTTC | NA | TRBJ1-2 | NA | TRBV18
CASSLARNRGAPLHF | TGTGCCAGCAGCTTAGCCCGGAACAGGGGGGCACCCCTCCACTTT | TRBD1 | TRBJ1-6 | NA | TRBV7-2
CARGGPLVYEQYF | TGTGCCCGGGGGGGCCCATTAGTTTACGAGCAGTACTTC | TRBD2 | TRBJ2-7 | few | TRBV30
CASKPGQGYYGYTF | TGTGCCAGCAAACCCGGACAGGGGTACTATGGCTACACCTTC | TRBD1 | TRBJ1-2 | NA | TRBV28
CASSSPGLAGVDTQYF | TGCGCCAGCAGCTCTCCGGGACTAGCGGGAGTGGATACGCAGTATTTT | TRBD2 | TRBJ2-3 | NA | TRBV5-1
CASSLQGWTEAFF | TGTGCCAGCAGTTTACAGGGTTGGACTGAAGCTTTCTTT | NA | TRBJ1-1 | NA | TRBV6-5
CASSQDWGGVNTEAFF | TGTGCCAGCAGCCAAGACTGGGGGGGGGTGAACACTGAAGCTTTCTTT | NA | TRBJ1-1 | few | TRBV14
CASRGTQGNDQPQHF | TGTGCCAGTAGGGGCACACAGGGAAACGACCAGCCCCAGCATTTT | NA | TRBJ1-5 | NA | TRBV19
CASAGTVNTEAFF | TGTGCCAGCGCCGGGACAGTGAACACTGAAGCTTTCTTT | TRBD1 | TRBJ1-1 | NA | TRBV2
CASSLGLSSSGNTIYF | TGCGCCAGCAGCTTAGGACTGTCGAGCTCTGGAAACACCATATATTTT | NA | TRBJ1-3 | NA | TRBV5-1
CASSQVGGLDFYNEQFF | TGCGCCAGCAGCCAAGTGGGAGGACTAGACTTCTACAATGAGCAGTTCTTC | TRBD2 | TRBJ2-1 | NA | TRBV4-1
CSARASYEQYF | TGCAGTGCTAGAGCTAGCTACGAGCAGTACTTC | NA | TRBJ2-7 | NA | TRBV20-1
CASSEQGVDSNQPQHF | TGTGCCAGCAGTGAACAGGGGGTAGACAGCAATCAGCCCCAGCATTTT | TRBD1 | TRBJ1-5 | NA | TRBV2
CASSQLTGSYGYTF | TGTGCCAGCAGCCAGTTGACAGGGTCCTATGGCTACACCTTC | TRBD1 | TRBJ1-2 | NA | TRBV4-2
CASSLYPRREETQYF | TGCGCCAGCAGCTTGTACCCCCGCAGGGAAGAGACCCAGTACTTC | NA | TRBJ2-5 | NA | TRBV5-1
CASSARDRGKETQYF | TGTGCCAGCAGCGCCCGGGACAGGGGGAAGGAAACGCAGTATTTT | TRBD1 | TRBJ2-3 | few | TRBV3-1/TRBV3-2
CASSYSGGFGYTF | TGTGCCAGCAGTTACTCTGGCGGGTTTGGCTACACCTTC | NA | TRBJ1-2 | few | TRBV6-5
CATREGGRGGELFF | TGTGCCACCCGGGAGGGGGGGCGAGGCGGGGAGCTGTTTTTT | TRBD2 | TRBJ2-2 | NA | TRBV19
CASKRTGIYEQYF | TGTGCCAGCAAGAGAACGGGTATCTACGAGCAGTACTTC | NA | TRBJ2-7 | NA | TRBV12-3/TRBV12-4
CATARPGTATGNEQFF | TGTGCCACCGCAAGGCCCGGGACAGCAACTGGCAATGAGCAGTTCTTC | TRBD1 | TRBJ2-1 | NA | TRBV24-1